Following are 32 T cell receptor beta chains from one sample sequenced in a study of cytomegalovirus exposure and HLA in healthy donors. The PCR made use of 60 Vbeta and 13 Jbeta primers. Measured with immunoSEQ multiplex PCR; TCRdb has only the in-frame clones, and not every one. The sample contains 150,000 to 200,000 clones, around three quarters of which appear only once. The sequencing input was PBMCs. The receptors stem from a woman aged 25 to 39 in good health and CMV-seropositive.

This clone occurred a few times. The rearrangement joins TRBV19 to TRBJ2-3, with a weak D call TRBD1 (6 bases). Germline V lookup: CDR1 LNHDA, CDR2 SQIVND (reference sequence). The CDR3 length is 15 residues. V dropped 1 base and J dropped 1 base, with 9 bases sitting between them. The CDR3 nucleotides read TGTGCCAGTAGTATAGGGGGGACACGCACAGATACGCAGTATTTT. It specifies CASSIGGTRTDTQYF. Full variable domain (remainder filled in from reference TRBV19 and TRBJ2-3): DGGITQSPKYLFRKEGQNVTLSCEQNLNHDAMYWYRQDPGQGLRLIYYSQIVNDFQKGDIAEGYSVSREKKESFPLTVTSAQKNPTAFYLCASSIGGTRTDTQYFGPGTRLTVL.

This chain connects TRBV19 to TRBJ2-3, with a tentative D call TRBD2 (5 bases). Germline values: CDR1 LNHDA, CDR2 SQIVND (reference sequence). Trimming took 5 bases from V and 4 from J, leaving 13 bases between them. The CDR3 has 14 residues. The CDR3 loop is CASSWQSRADTQYF. CDR3 DNA sequence: TGTGCCAGTAGTTGGCAGTCGAGGGCAGATACGCAGTATTTT.

The chain combines TRBV7-9 with TRBJ2-5, with 8 bases that match TRBD2. This CDR3 region has 14 residues. V was clipped by 6 bases and J by 5 bases; unmatched bases: 8. CDR1 is SEHNR and CDR2 is FQNEAQ in the germline V gene (reference sequence). CDR3 protein: CASSDGRALETQYF. DNA of the CDR3: TGTGCCAGCAGTGACGGGAGGGCCTTGGAGACCCAGTACTTC.

This chain connects TRBV2 to TRBJ2-7; possible D gene TRBD2, 6 bases. The CDR3 has 14 amino acids. V was trimmed by 10 bases and J by 0 bases, leaving 16 bases between them. Germline V gene sequence: CDR1 SNHLY, CDR2 FYNNEI. The chain's CDR3 is CAIRLGAVSYEQYF. The CDR3 DNA sequence: TGTGCCATACGACTAGGGGCCGTCTCCTACGAGCAGTACTTC.

This rearrangement joins TRBV2 to TRBJ2-7; no clear D gene. The V end was cut by 5 bases, the J end by 1 base, with 3 bases between. Germline V CDR1 and CDR2: SNHLY, FYNNEI. This CDR3 has 11 residues. CDR3 residues: CASSQSYEQYF. CDR3 DNA: TGTGCCAGCAGTCAGTCCTACGAGCAGTACTTC.

The rearrangement uses TRBV5-6 and TRBJ2-5, with 8 bases fitting TRBD1. The V gene end was trimmed by 0 bases and the J gene end by 5 bases; junction bases not matched to a gene: 15. Germline V gene sequence: CDR1 SGHDT, CDR2 YYEEEE. CDR3 length equals 18 residues. The CDR3 DNA is TGTGCCAGCAGCTTGGGGGCAGGGGGCGTGATTGATCGGGAGACCCAGTACTTC. Residues: CASSLGAGGVIDRETQYF.

J is TRBJ1-2 and V is TRBV28; D not certain. The CDR3 length is 13 residues. Deletions cut 6 bases from V and 2 bases from J, with 10 bases between. The V gene's germline CDR1 is MDHEN and CDR2 SYDVKM. DNA of the CDR3: TGTGCCAGCAGGACGGAGGGAAACTATGGCTACACCTTC. Translation: CASRTEGNYGYTF.

This chain links TRBV7-2 with TRBJ1-4, with 11 bases that match TRBD1. The CDR3 sequence is 15 residues long. Germline CDR1 and CDR2: SGHTA and FQGNSA. V lost 5 bases, J lost 7 bases, and 6 bases stayed unmatched. CDR3 nucleotide sequence: TGTGCCAGCAGCCCGGACAGGGGGCGCGGTGAAAAACTGTTTTTT. Its translation is CASSPDRGRGEKLFF.

The chain links TRBV9 to TRBJ2-5; 13 bases align to TRBD2. CDR3 length: 15 amino acids. Germline V gene lookup returns CDR1 SGDLS and CDR2 YYNGEE. J was trimmed by 2 bases and V by 4 bases; bases with no gene match: 2. The CDR3 region has the DNA TGTGCCAGCAGCTTACTAGCGGGAGGGCAAGAGACCCAGTACTTC. Its protein product is CASSLLAGGQETQYF.

To note about this clone: Likely a read error: the CDR3 ends without its conserved phenylalanine or tryptophan. V and J are TRBV5-6 and TRBJ1-1; 7 bases fit TRBD1. The CDR3 contains 16 residues. V was clipped by 0 bases and J by 2 bases; unmatched bases: 7. Germline V lookup: CDR1 SGHDT, CDR2 YYEEEE. CDR3 protein: CASSLGQGKYNTEAFL. The DNA of the CDR3 is TGTGCCAGCAGCTTGGGACAGGGAAAGTATAACACTGAAGCTTTCCTT.

The chain links TRBV19 to TRBJ2-3, with TRBD2 as a possible D gene (5 bases). The CDR3 contains 14 residues. Germline lookup yields CDR1 LNHDA and CDR2 SQIVND (reference sequence). Trimming cost V 1 base and J 2 bases, with 7 bases left between them. The CDR3 sequence is CASSIGLNTDTQYF. CDR3 nucleotides: TGTGCCAGTAGTATAGGACTAAACACAGATACGCAGTATTTT.

The chain employs TRBV5-1 and TRBJ1-1, with TRBD1 as a possible D gene (6 bases). The germline V gene has CDR1 SGHRS and CDR2 YFSETQ. V was trimmed by 0 bases and J by 0 bases, leaving 21 bases between them. This CDR3 is built from 19 residues. CDR3 protein: CASSLGRFRTDLMNTEAFF. CDR3 coding DNA: TGCGCCAGCAGCTTGGGAAGATTCAGGACAGACCTGATGAACACTGAAGCTTTCTTT.

V is TRBV18 and J is TRBJ1-1, with TRBD1 matching 8 bases. J gave up 8 bases and V 3 bases, and 8 bases lay outside the gene matches. From germline, CDR1 is KGHSH and CDR2 LQKENI. The CDR3 is 14 amino acids. DNA for the CDR3: TGTGCCAGCTCACCCCGCGGAACAGGGGGAGAAGCTTTCTTT. Translating gives CASSPRGTGGEAFF. Variable domain in full (rest from reference TRBV18 and TRBJ1-1): NAGVMQNPRHLVRRRGQEARLRCSPMKGHSHVYWYRQLPEEGLKFMVYLQKENIIDESGMPKERFSAEFPKEGPSILRIQQVVRGDSAAYFCASSPRGTGGEAFFGQGTRLTVV.

This clone was counted only a few times. This rearrangement joins TRBV6-5 to TRBJ1-1; D uncertain. This CDR3 is built from 11 residues. The V end lost 6 bases, the J end lost 3 bases, and 5 bases lay between the germline ends. Germline-derived CDR1 and CDR2 are MNHEY and SVGAGI. CDR3 DNA sequence: TGTGCCAGCAGGATAGACACTGAAGCTTTCTTT. Its protein product is CASRIDTEAFF.

In this sample, this clone turned up a few times. The J gene is TRBJ1-1, the V gene TRBV10-3, with D perhaps matching TRBD1 (6 bases). V was cut by 0 bases and J by 4 bases, with 12 bases left in between. The CDR3 is 15 residues long. From germline, CDR1 is ENHRY and CDR2 SYGVKD. CDR3 DNA: TGTGCCATCAGTGAGTCGGGTGGGGGCTTCACTGAAGCTTTCTTT. Residues: CAISESGGGFTEAFF.

This clone appeared a single time. The chain couples TRBV6-6 to TRBJ1-1; TRBD1 aligns across 7 bases. The CDR3 extends over 13 amino acids. V dropped 10 bases and J dropped 0; count of bases not matched to a gene: 5. CDR1 MNHNY and CDR2 SVGAGI come from the germline V gene (reference sequence). The CDR3 nucleotides are TGTGCCACTTCGGGACAGATGAACACTGAAGCTTTCTTT. This sequence encodes CATSGQMNTEAFF.

As concerns this clone: Other DNA sequences in this specimen translate into the identical CDR3. The chain links TRBV9 to TRBJ2-3, with D possibly matching TRBD2 (5 bases). The germline V gene encodes CDR1 SGDLS and CDR2 YYNGEE. The CDR3 length is 15 residues. V was shortened by 0 bases and J by 3 bases, with 11 bases between the two germline ends. In DNA, the CDR3 is TGTGCCAGCAGCGTAGCATCGGGGAGTACAGATACGCAGTATTTT. Encoded protein: CASSVASGSTDTQYF.

The chain couples TRBV9 to TRBJ2-3, with D unclear. The germline gives CDR1 SGDLS, CDR2 YYNGEE. Trimming removed 0 bases from V and 7 bases from J, with 18 bases in between. The CDR3 is 16 amino acids. The CDR3 DNA reads as TGTGCCAGCAGCGTAGCTGGGCTAACCTTTCGCCATACGCAGTATTTT. Translation gives CASSVAGLTFRHTQYF.

This chain joins TRBV2 and TRBJ2-1; possible D gene TRBD1, 6 bases. CDR1 and CDR2 from the germline V gene are SNHLY and FYNNEI. The V end was cut by 5 bases, the J end by 8 bases, with 13 bases between. This CDR3 is built from 13 residues. CDR3 sequence: CASSREQGDEQFF. The CDR3 DNA follows: TGTGCCAGCAGTCGTGAACAGGGCGATGAGCAGTTCTTC.

The gene calls are TRBV11-2 and TRBJ2-2, with TRBD2 matching 9 bases. Per germline, CDR1 SGHAT and CDR2 FQNNGV. This CDR3 has 15 residues. V was clipped by 3 bases and J by 6 bases; unmatched bases: 5. CDR3 loop: CASSFVAGASGELFF. DNA of the CDR3: TGTGCCAGCAGCTTTGTAGCGGGGGCTTCCGGGGAGCTGTTTTTT.

The rearrangement joins TRBV2 to TRBJ2-7, with D hard to call. Trimming left V 4 bases short and J 4 bases short, with 8 bases between. The CDR3 extends over 12 amino acids. Germline V gives CDR1 SNHLY, CDR2 FYNNEI. As DNA, the CDR3 is TGTGCCAGCAGTGTGTTCGCGTACGAGCAGTACTTC. Its protein is CASSVFAYEQYF.

This rearrangement joins TRBV5-1 to TRBJ2-7; 14 bases fit TRBD2. The CDR3 loop spans 16 amino acids. The germline CDR1 and CDR2 sequences are SGHRS and YFSETQ. Trimming at V came to 0 bases and at J to 6 bases, leaving 5 bases not matched to a gene. CDR3 protein: CASSLGLAGGHFEQYF. The CDR3 coding sequence is TGCGCCAGCAGCTTGGGACTAGCGGGGGGGCATTTCGAGCAGTACTTC. The full variable domain, completed using reference TRBV5-1 and TRBJ2-7, is KAGVTQTPRYLIKTRGQQVTLSCSPISGHRSVSWYQQTPGQGLQFLFEYFSETQRNKGNFPGRFSGRQFSNSRSEMNVSTLELGDSALYLCASSLGLAGGHFEQYFGPGTRLTVT.

This clone was picked up a small number of times. The CDR3 nucleotides read TGTGCCAGTAGTATAAAGGGGGCCCAATCTGAAGCTTTCTTT. This translates into CASSIKGAQSEAFF. The chain links TRBV19 to TRBJ1-1; 7 positions agree with TRBD1. The trim removed 2 bases at V and 6 bases at J, leaving 6 bases unmatched. Germline CDR1 is LNHDA and CDR2 is SQIVND (reference sequence). CDR3 length: 14 amino acids.

The chain couples TRBV7-2 to TRBJ1-1, with 7 bases identical to TRBD1. V shed 4 bases and J 3 bases; nucleotides not matched to a gene: 5. This CDR3 is built from 14 residues. Germline CDR1 is SGHTA and CDR2 is FQGNSA. CDR3 nucleotides: TGTGCCAGCAGCTCGGGACAGCGGCACACTGAAGCTTTCTTT. This codes for CASSSGQRHTEAFF.

V gene TRBV5-1 combines with J gene TRBJ1-2; tentative D call: TRBD1 (5 bases). Germline CDR1 and CDR2: SGHRS and YFSETQ. V was clipped by 4 bases and J by 2 bases, with 21 bases between them. The CDR3 covers 17 residues. CDR3 DNA sequence: TGCGCCAGCAGCGCACTTGGGGCAGTTGGAGAAAACTATGGCTACACCTTC. As protein: CASSALGAVGENYGYTF.

This CDR3 reads CASSEIAGAFQETQYF. The CDR3, as DNA: TGTGCCAGCAGTGAGATAGCGGGGGCTTTCCAAGAGACCCAGTACTTC. This chain uses TRBV2 with TRBJ2-5; 9 nucleotides align to TRBD2. The CDR3 consists of 16 residues. The V segment lost 3 bases and the J segment 1 base; nucleotides outside the gene matches: 6. Germline CDR1 SNHLY, CDR2 FYNNEI.

The V call is TRBV4-3, the J call TRBJ2-1, with 12 bases matching TRBD1. This CDR3 comprises 16 residues. From germline, CDR1 is LGHNA and CDR2 YSLEER. Trimming took 3 bases from V and 2 from J; bases not matched to a gene: 2. The DNA of the CDR3 is TGCGCCAGCAGCCAGGGGACAGGGGGCCCCTACAATGAGCAGTTCTTC. Its protein product is CASSQGTGGPYNEQFF.

The V gene is TRBV18, the J gene TRBJ1-5; D not resolved. V was pared by 2 bases and J by 9 bases, with 8 bases between. The germline gives CDR1 KGHSH, CDR2 LQKENI. CDR3 size: 12 residues. The CDR3 region is CASSPYSRPQHF. CDR3 DNA sequence: TGTGCCAGCTCACCATACAGTCGGCCCCAGCATTTT.

The V and J genes are TRBV6-6 and TRBJ1-1; 8 nucleotides align to TRBD1. CDR1 MNHNY and CDR2 SVGAGI come from the germline V gene (reference sequence). Trimming cost V 4 bases and J 8 bases; bases outside gene matches: 9. The CDR3 is made up of 14 amino acids. CDR3 DNA sequence: TGTGCCAGCAGTTCCGGGACAGGCCTTGAGGAAGCTTTCTTT. Residues: CASSSGTGLEEAFF.

This rearrangement joins TRBV2 to TRBJ1-2; 7 nucleotides align to TRBD1. The CDR3 contains 13 residues. Germline V gives CDR1 SNHLY, CDR2 FYNNEI. The junction had 8 bases not matched to a gene; V was cut back by 5 bases and J by 8 bases. The CDR3 nucleotides read TGTGCCAGCAGTAAAAGACAGGGTCCCGGCTACACCTTC. Protein sequence: CASSKRQGPGYTF.

The chain uses TRBV4-2 and TRBJ2-5; 7 bases are shared with TRBD2. J was trimmed by 1 base and V by 0 bases; bases with no gene match: 11. The CDR3 length is 18 residues. Looked up from germline, CDR1 is LGHNA and CDR2 is YNFKEQ. The CDR3 coding sequence is TGTGCCAGCAGCCAAGACGGGTTGCGGACTAGTGGCCAAGAGACCCAGTACTTC. This translates into CASSQDGLRTSGQETQYF.

This chain uses TRBV5-1 with TRBJ1-4, with TRBD1 identical over 9 bases. From germline, CDR1 is SGHRS and CDR2 YFSETQ. This CDR3 comprises 16 residues. The junction had 7 bases not matched to a gene; V was cut back by 2 bases and J by 5 bases. The CDR3, as DNA: TGCGCCAGCAGCTTCTTCTGGACAGGGGACAATGAAAAACTGTTTTTT. This codes for CASSFFWTGDNEKLFF.